This T cell receptor (beta chain) was found in a study of cytomegalovirus exposure and HLA in healthy donors. Findings and caveats of the study: Looking again later, the authors saw that most CMV-associated TCR beta chains seemed HLA-restricted. Among TCR beta chains, those listed as cytomegalovirus-associated numbered over 150. Follow-up analysis found HLA locus-dependent TCR association rates, highest for DRB1 and lowest for HLA-C. Links to common viral pathogens appeared, in a later analysis, for several of the most significant clusters.

This clone was counted once. Its antigen remains unidentified. The CDR3 consists of 15 residues. Trimming stripped 5 bases from V and 4 bases from J, with 15 bases between. CDR1 is SGHVS, CDR2 FQNEAQ, per germline. Use of 60 Vbeta and 13 Jbeta primers characterized the PCR. The repertoire was sequenced with immunoSEQ multiplex PCR; TCRdb's copy has only in-frame clones and lacks some. The sample holds about 140,000 clones, around 84% seen once. The V call is TRBV7-8, the J call TRBJ1-3; D perhaps matches TRBD1 (6 bases). The sample taken for sequencing was PBMCs. This receptor was taken from a man aged 45 to 65 in good health and CMV-seronegative. The CDR3 DNA reads as TGTGCCAGCAGCCTCCGACAGGAGGCAGGAAACACCATATATTTT. Translation: CASSLRQEAGNTIYF.